This TCR beta chain was sequenced for a study of PD-L1 blockade in urothelial cancer. About the study: Reported median T cell count for blood samples was around 140,000.

The CDR3 spans 15 residues. Trimming cost V 6 bases and J 2 bases, with 13 bases left between them. From germline, CDR1 is KGHSH and CDR2 LQKENI. The protocol was immunoSEQ multiplex PCR, while the TCRdb copy is restricted to in-frame clones and leaves out a portion. The sample lists 100,000 to 150,000 clones; 86% were seen once. As for time point: peripheral blood 6 weeks after treatment start. Disease in patients was locally advanced or metastatic urothelial carcinoma. Samples were collected from each patient before treatment and during treatment. Each patient gave between 1 and 8 of them in total. V gene TRBV18 combines with J gene TRBJ1-4; D gene unclear. The sample here was PBMCs, taken around atezolizumab (anti-PD-L1) treatment. This clonotype was obtained from a man aged 45-60 years with urothelial cancer. CDR3: CASSLTGGTNEKLFF. Here the CDR3 DNA reads TGTGCCAGCTCCCTCACCGGAGGGACTAATGAAAAACTGTTTTTT.